This T cell receptor (beta chain) was recorded in a study of T cells after yellow fever vaccination. Study information: Any fraction with a low cell number was prepared using SMART-Seq v4 Ultra Low Input. General study findings and limits: Booster samples showed a return of most primary-vaccination clones (about 96% CD4, approximately 90% CD8).

TCRdb reprocessed the 5' RACE reads via MiXCR and lists one record per CDR3 protein. The data show hundreds of thousands of distinct CDR3 sequences, around 4% seen once. V shed 2 bases and J shed 3 bases, with 11 bases lying between them. This CDR3 has 14 residues. This clonotype was picked up many times. Its matching antigen is unknown. This chain uses TRBV12-3 or TRBV12-4 with TRBJ2-7, with D hard to call. Sequencing was performed on PBMCs, taken on the day of the yellow fever booster vaccination. This receptor was taken from a man aged 18-30 years who received the YFV17D yellow fever vaccine. The CDR3, as DNA: TGTGCCAGCAGTTTACGTGCCCTCGACTACGAGCAGTACGTC. Protein product: CASSLRALDYEQYV.